This T cell receptor (beta chain) was identified in a study of blood T cell repertoires in COVID-19. The wider study: Donors in the United States, Italy and Spain gave samples during acute or convalescent COVID-19. The analysed material was cDNA or gDNA that came from T cells, B-cell-depleted T cells, or PBMCs.

A few counts support this clone. In the original processing: Nucleated cell counts were estimated from reference gene primer amplification. Sequencing was performed with immunoSEQ multiplex PCR; in TCRdb, only in-frame clones are kept and a portion is missing. D and trimming were read from the DNA, whereas the V and J calls and clone size are those reported in that table. The sample shows roughly 240,000 clones, roughly 83% of them seen only once. The CDR3 spans 12 residues. V lost 7 bases, J lost 7 bases, and 10 bases lay in between. The sequence was collected from a man in his sixties who had recovered from COVID-19. The chain is built from TRBV12-3 or TRBV12-4 and TRBJ2-2; D gene uncertain. The sample was peripheral blood. CDR3 coding DNA: TGTGCCAGCACCCAGGTGGGCGGGGAGCTGTTTTTT. Translation gives CASTQVGGELFF.